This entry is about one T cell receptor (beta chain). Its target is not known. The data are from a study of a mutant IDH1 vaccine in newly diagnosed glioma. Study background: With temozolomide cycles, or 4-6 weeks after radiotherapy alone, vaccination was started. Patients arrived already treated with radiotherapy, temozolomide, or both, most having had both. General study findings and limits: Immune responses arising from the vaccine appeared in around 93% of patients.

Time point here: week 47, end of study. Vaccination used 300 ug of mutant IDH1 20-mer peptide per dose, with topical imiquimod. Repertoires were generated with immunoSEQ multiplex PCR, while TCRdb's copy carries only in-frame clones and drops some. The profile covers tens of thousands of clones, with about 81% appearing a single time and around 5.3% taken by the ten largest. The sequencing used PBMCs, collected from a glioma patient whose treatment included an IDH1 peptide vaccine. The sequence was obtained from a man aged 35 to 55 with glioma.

The CDR3 spells CASAWATGGIDEQYF. The CDR3 region has the DNA TGTGCCAGCGCATGGGCGACAGGGGGAATCGACGAGCAGTACTTC. The chain combines TRBV21-1 with TRBJ2-7; the listed D gene, TRBD1, was not tested against the DNA. TRBV21-1 is an annotated pseudogene. CDR3 size: 15 residues.